This T cell receptor beta chain was sequenced in a study of vaccination and CD4 T cells after COVID-19. Cultured CD4+ T cells had their DNA profiled by the Oncomine TCR Beta short-read assay. TCRdb reanalysed the PCR reads using MiXCR and keeps one entry per CDR3 protein. The table lists roughly 24,000 distinct CDR3 sequences, 45% to 65% of them singletons. Noted treatment: approximately nine-day PBMC culture with coronavirus spike peptide pools or control peptides (ViraFEST assay). ViraFEST used peptide pools to expand antigen-specific T cells, then sequenced TCRs. PBMC cultures, at over 1.5 million cells per well, received about 9.4 IU/ml IL-2 and about 10 ug/ml peptide pools. V lost 6 bases, J lost 8 bases, and 16 bases lay in between. Germline CDR1 and CDR2: MNHNS and SASEGT. This CDR3 has 13 amino acids. As to this clonotype: No antigen is known for it.

V and J are TRBV6-1 and TRBJ1-2; tentative D call: TRBD1 (6 bases). Sequencing was performed on CD4+ T cells from blood, cultured in vitro. This receptor was taken from a human donor who had recovered from COVID-19. CDR3 sequence (DNA): TGTGCCAGCAGCTTGGGGGCAGCGGGGGGCTACACCTTC. Its protein product is CASSLGAAGGYTF.